This passage covers 16 T cell receptor beta chains from one sample sequenced in a study of blood T cell repertoires in COVID-19. The repertoire was sequenced with immunoSEQ multiplex PCR; TCRdb's copy has only in-frame clones and lacks some. The data hold under 250,000 clones, with 75% to 90% observed a single time. The source material was PBMCs or T cells enriched from blood (not recorded which). These receptors came from a woman aged 25 to 39 who had been exposed to COVID-19.

The chain links TRBV3-1 (or the pseudogene TRBV3-2) to TRBJ1-4; 9 bases match TRBD1. This CDR3 is 16 amino acids long. V lost 0 bases and J lost 8; bases outside the gene matches: 7. The germline V gene encodes CDR1 LGHDT and CDR2 YNNKEL (reference sequence). CDR3 sequence (DNA): TGTGCCAGCAGCCAAGAGCCGACAGGGGGTTCGGAAAAACTGTTTTTT. Translating gives CASSQEPTGGSEKLFF.

This chain joins TRBV3-1 (or the pseudogene TRBV3-2) and TRBJ1-2, with TRBD1 matching 7 bases. After removal of 3 bases from V and 3 bases from J, the junction contained 4 bases not matched to a gene. From germline, CDR1 is LGHDT and CDR2 YNNKEL (reference sequence). This CDR3 contains 14 residues. CDR3 bases: TGTGCCAGCAGCCATGAAGACAGGGACTATGGCTACACCTTC. It specifies CASSHEDRDYGYTF.

The V gene is TRBV5-1, the J gene TRBJ2-7, with TRBD2 matching 8 bases. The CDR3 extends over 13 amino acids. In germline, CDR1 is SGHRS, CDR2 YFSETQ. V was pared by 6 bases and J by 2 bases, with 4 bases of the junction left unmatched. This chain's CDR3 is CASTLAGTYEQYF. For the CDR3, the DNA is TGCGCCAGCACCTTAGCGGGAACCTACGAGCAGTACTTC.

This clone was found once. The chain carries TRBV28 and TRBJ1-6, with D unresolved. V dropped 6 bases and J dropped 0 bases, with 12 bases sitting between them. The CDR3 has 16 amino acids. Germline CDR1 reads MDHEN; CDR2 reads SYDVKM. The CDR3 reads CASSPHSSSYNSPLHF. The CDR3 region has the DNA TGTGCCAGCAGCCCCCACAGTAGCTCCTATAATTCACCCCTCCACTTT.

The rearrangement uses TRBV21-1 and TRBJ1-5; TRBD1 is the table's D call and was not checked against the DNA. TRBV21-1 is a pseudogene. This CDR3 is built from 17 residues. The CDR3 sequence: CASSRSGGLFAWQPQHF. The CDR3, as DNA: TGTGCCAGCAGCAGATCAGGGGGCCTCTTCGCCTGGCAGCCCCAGCATTTT.

V is TRBV27 and J is TRBJ2-1, with 9 bases aligning to TRBD2. The CDR3 has 15 amino acids. In germline, CDR1 is MNHEY, CDR2 SMNVEV (reference sequence). V lost 6 bases to trimming and J lost 4 bases; unmatched junction nucleotides: 7. CDR3 nucleotides: TGTGCCAGCAGCCAAAGCGGGAGGTCGTACAATGAGCAGTTCTTC. Its protein is CASSQSGRSYNEQFF.

The chain is built from TRBV5-1 and TRBJ1-6, with no clear D. The CDR3 extends over 14 amino acids. Germline CDR1 SGHRS, CDR2 YFSETQ. Trimming removed 3 bases at V and 8 bases at J, with 12 bases between. The CDR3 region has the DNA TGCGCCAGCAGCTCCCTGGGGAGTGATTCACCCCTCCACTTT. As protein: CASSSLGSDSPLHF. Based on the CDR3 plus reference TRBV5-1 and TRBJ1-6, the full variable domain is KAGVTQTPRYLIKTRGQQVTLSCSPISGHRSVSWYQQTPGQGLQFLFEYFSETQRNKGNFPGRFSGRQFSNSRSEMNVSTLELGDSALYLCASSSLGSDSPLHFGNGTRLTVT.

The chain is built from TRBV9 and TRBJ2-5, with 9 bases aligning to TRBD2. The CDR3 sequence is 14 residues long. Germline CDR1 is SGDLS and CDR2 is YYNGEE. The ends lost 10 bases at V and 3 bases at J; junction bases unmatched: 10. CDR3 DNA sequence: TGTGCCTCCCAGCCTAGCGGGATCGAAGAGACCCAGTACTTC. Encoded protein: CASQPSGIEETQYF.

This rearrangement joins TRBV4-1 to TRBJ1-4; D not resolved. The CDR3 has 14 amino acids. V shed 0 bases and J shed 8 bases, with 10 bases lying between them. Germline CDR1 and CDR2: MGHRA and YSYEKL. CDR3 coding DNA: TGCGCCAGCAGCCAAGAGGGTAGAGGGGAAAAACTGTTTTTT. It is translated as CASSQEGRGEKLFF.

The chain couples TRBV19 to TRBJ2-7; 9 positions match TRBD1. The V segment lost 4 bases and the J segment 2 bases; nucleotides outside the gene matches: 3. Germline CDR1 LNHDA, CDR2 SQIVND (reference sequence). The CDR3 sequence is 14 residues long. CDR3 DNA sequence: TGTGCCAGTAGTAGTCGACAGGGGGCCTACGAGCAGTACTTC. It yields the protein CASSSRQGAYEQYF. Using reference TRBV19 and TRBJ2-7 for the parts outside the CDR3, the full variable domain is DGGITQSPKYLFRKEGQNVTLSCEQNLNHDAMYWYRQDPGQGLRLIYYSQIVNDFQKGDIAEGYSVSREKKESFPLTVTSAQKNPTAFYLCASSSRQGAYEQYFGPGTRLTVT.

This clone was seen a handful of times. The chain has TRBV5-4 and TRBJ2-2, with 9 nucleotides matching TRBD2. CDR3 length equals 15 residues. V lost 0 bases and J lost 6; bases outside the gene matches: 3. Germline CDR1 is SGHNT and CDR2 is YYREEE (reference sequence). CDR3 sequence (DNA): TGTGCCAGCAGCTTGGTAGCGGGAGAAGCCGGGGAGCTGTTTTTT. Translation gives CASSLVAGEAGELFF. Combining the CDR3 with reference TRBV5-4 and TRBJ2-2 gives the whole variable domain ETGVTQSPTHLIKTRGQQVTLRCSSQSGHNTVSWYQQALGQGPQFIFQYYREEENGRGNFPPRFSGLQFPNYSSELNVNALELDDSALYLCASSLVAGEAGELFFGEGSRLTVL.

This clone was found a few times. CDR3 DNA: TGTGCCAGCAGTGAGGGGGGTCGGGCACCCCTCCACTTT. This translates into CASSEGGRAPLHF. The chain uses TRBV6-1 and TRBJ1-6, with D possibly TRBD1 on 5 matching bases. The V and J ends lost 3 bases and 11 bases respectively, with 11 bases between them. Germline lookup yields CDR1 MNHNS and CDR2 SASEGT. The length of the CDR3 is 13 residues.

J is TRBJ1-3 and V is TRBV15, with D perhaps TRBD1 (5 bases). Germline values: CDR1 LNHNV, CDR2 YYDKDF (reference sequence). V gave up 0 bases and J gave up 2 bases, with 11 bases separating them. This CDR3 spans 16 amino acids. The CDR3 sequence: CATSRDLAGTGNTIYF. DNA for the CDR3: TGTGCCACCAGCAGAGATCTCGCAGGGACTGGAAACACCATATATTTT.

This clone was detected once. CDR3 nucleotide sequence: TGTGCCAGTAGTATAGATATGGGGGGAACAGCTTTCTTT. Its protein is CASSIDMGGTAFF. V is TRBV19 and J is TRBJ1-1; D is perhaps TRBD1 (5 bases). CDR1 and CDR2 (germline): LNHDA, SQIVND (reference sequence). Trimming took off 0 bases at V and 10 bases at J, with 12 bases between the two ends. The CDR3 contains 13 residues.

The rearrangement joins TRBV18 to TRBJ2-1; 8 positions agree with TRBD2. The germline V gene has CDR1 KGHSH and CDR2 LQKENI. V trimming: 3 bases; J trimming: 6 bases; junction bases outside the gene matches: 13. This CDR3 is built from 17 residues. The CDR3 DNA follows: TGTGCCAGCTCACCTCCACAAATAGCGGGACTGGCCAATGAGCAGTTCTTC. It is translated as CASSPPQIAGLANEQFF. Filled out from reference TRBV18 and TRBJ2-1, the complete variable domain reads NAGVMQNPRHLVRRRGQEARLRCSPMKGHSHVYWYRQLPEEGLKFMVYLQKENIIDESGMPKERFSAEFPKEGPSILRIQQVVRGDSAAYFCASSPPQIAGLANEQFFGPGTRLTVL.

The J gene is TRBJ2-7, the V gene TRBV6-2 or TRBV6-3; 8 bases line up with TRBD2. Looked up from germline, CDR1 is MNHEY and CDR2 is SVGEGT. V was clipped by 3 bases and J by 4 bases; unmatched bases: 11. The length of the CDR3 is 16 residues. The CDR3 spells CASSYRPGTRRYEQYF. DNA for the CDR3: TGTGCCAGCAGTTATCGGCCCGGGACTAGGAGGTACGAGCAGTACTTC.